This is a list of T cell receptor beta chains from one sample in a study of cytomegalovirus exposure and HLA in healthy donors. Using immunoSEQ multiplex PCR, the repertoire was profiled, and TCRdb retains in-frame clones only, with some absent. This sample has about 120,000 clones, with roughly three quarters found just once. Sequences were obtained from PBMCs. The receptor set was obtained from a young woman in good health and CMV-seronegative. The CDR3 runs from the conserved cysteine through the conserved F or W. D genes are given only for firm matches. A clone size is listed for some rows: how often the clone was seen (once, few, many), or a class if it is expanded.

d_call: NA; j_call: TRBJ1-1; clone_size: NA; v_call: TRBV28; cdr3_nt: TGTGCCAGCAGGCTTGAGGCTGAAGCTTTCTTT; cdr3_aa: CASRLEAEAFF
d_call: NA; j_call: TRBJ2-7; clone_size: NA; v_call: TRBV30; cdr3_nt: TGTGCCTGCTACAGGGACCACGAGCAGTACTTC; cdr3_aa: CACYRDHEQYF
d_call: NA; j_call: TRBJ1-6; clone_size: few; v_call: TRBV4-1; cdr3_nt: TGCGCCAGCAGCCAAGTATTTGGAGGGTCCCTCCACTTT; cdr3_aa: CASSQVFGGSLHF
d_call: NA; j_call: TRBJ1-3; clone_size: NA; v_call: TRBV11-2; cdr3_nt: TGTGCCAGCAGCCGAGTTATAGGAAACACCATATATTTT; cdr3_aa: CASSRVIGNTIYF
d_call: NA; j_call: TRBJ2-5; clone_size: NA; v_call: TRBV30; cdr3_nt: TGTGCCTGGTTGCGGCAAGAGACCCAGTACTTC; cdr3_aa: CAWLRQETQYF
d_call: TRBD2; j_call: TRBJ2-7; clone_size: NA; v_call: TRBV27; cdr3_nt: TGTGCCAGCAGTTCTAGCGGGGGGTACGAGCAGTACTTC; cdr3_aa: CASSSSGGYEQYF
d_call: TRBD2; j_call: TRBJ2-7; clone_size: few; v_call: TRBV7-3; cdr3_nt: TGTGCCAGCAGCCAGAGCGGGGCGAAACAATACGAGCAGTACTTC; cdr3_aa: CASSQSGAKQYEQYF
d_call: NA; j_call: TRBJ1-6; clone_size: NA; v_call: TRBV15; cdr3_nt: TGTGCCACCAGCACGGAGGCGGGTAATTCACCCCTCCACTTT; cdr3_aa: CATSTEAGNSPLHF
d_call: NA; j_call: TRBJ1-2; clone_size: NA; v_call: TRBV7-9; cdr3_nt: TGTGCCAGCAGCTTATCACGGGGGGACTATGGCTACACCTTC; cdr3_aa: CASSLSRGDYGYTF
d_call: NA; j_call: TRBJ2-5; clone_size: NA; v_call: TRBV5-1; cdr3_nt: TGCGCCAGCAGCTTGGACTCCGGGAACTTCCAAGAGACCCAGTACTTC; cdr3_aa: CASSLDSGNFQETQYF
d_call: NA; j_call: TRBJ1-6; clone_size: once; v_call: TRBV27; cdr3_nt: TGTGCCAGCAGTTTATCTGGTCCCCATCCCTTCGGAGGTTCACCCCTCCACTTT; cdr3_aa: CASSLSGPHPFGGSPLHF
d_call: NA; j_call: TRBJ1-6; clone_size: NA; v_call: TRBV27; cdr3_nt: TGTGCCAGCAGTCCGAAGCGAGGGGGAAAGAGCAGGAATTCACCCCTCCACTTT; cdr3_aa: CASSPKRGGKSRNSPLHF
d_call: TRBD2; j_call: TRBJ2-7; clone_size: few; v_call: TRBV7-2; cdr3_nt: TGTGCCAGCAGTTCCGAGGGACTAGCGGCCTACGAGCAGTACTTC; cdr3_aa: CASSSEGLAAYEQYF
d_call: NA; j_call: TRBJ1-1; clone_size: NA; v_call: TRBV28; cdr3_nt: TGTGCCAGCAGATACCGGACATTTGAAGCTTTCTTT; cdr3_aa: CASRYRTFEAFF
d_call: NA; j_call: TRBJ2-7; clone_size: NA; v_call: TRBV5-1; cdr3_nt: TGCGCCAGCAGCTTGGGGCGGAACTACGAGCAGTACTTC; cdr3_aa: CASSLGRNYEQYF
d_call: TRBD1; j_call: TRBJ2-7; clone_size: NA; v_call: TRBV6-5; cdr3_nt: TGTGCCAGCAGTAGTACAGGGGTGGGACACTACGAGCAGTACTTC; cdr3_aa: CASSSTGVGHYEQYF
d_call: TRBD1; j_call: TRBJ1-4; clone_size: NA; v_call: TRBV6-5; cdr3_nt: TGTGCCAGCAGTTACAGGACAGGGGGACAGGAAAAACTGTTTTTT; cdr3_aa: CASSYRTGGQEKLFF
d_call: TRBD2; j_call: TRBJ2-3; clone_size: NA; v_call: TRBV7-2; cdr3_nt: TGTGCCAGCAACCTGCGGGCGGGGGAAAGCACAGATACGCAGTATTTT; cdr3_aa: CASNLRAGESTDTQYF
d_call: TRBD1; j_call: TRBJ1-2; clone_size: once; v_call: TRBV18; cdr3_nt: TGTGCCAGCTCAGAACAGGGGGCGAAAGGCTACACCTTC; cdr3_aa: CASSEQGAKGYTF
d_call: TRBD1; j_call: TRBJ2-2; clone_size: NA; v_call: TRBV19; cdr3_nt: TGTGCCAGTAGTCCCCTTCCGGGACAGGGGCCCAACACCGGGGAGCTGTTTTTT; cdr3_aa: CASSPLPGQGPNTGELFF
d_call: NA; j_call: TRBJ2-3; clone_size: NA; v_call: TRBV28; cdr3_nt: TGTGCCAGCACTAAACAGGGAGGCACAGATACGCAGTATTTT; cdr3_aa: CASTKQGGTDTQYF
d_call: NA; j_call: TRBJ1-1; clone_size: NA; v_call: TRBV28; cdr3_nt: TGTGCCAGCCGTTGGGGGCTGAACACTGAAGCTTTCTTT; cdr3_aa: CASRWGLNTEAFF
d_call: NA; j_call: TRBJ1-2; clone_size: few; v_call: TRBV6-5; cdr3_nt: TGTGCCAGCAGTTATGAGGGGGACGGTGGCTACTATGGCTACACCTTC; cdr3_aa: CASSYEGDGGYYGYTF
d_call: NA; j_call: TRBJ2-3; clone_size: few; v_call: TRBV7-6; cdr3_nt: TGTGCCAGCAGCTTAGAGGGATCTGGTAGCGGAGATACGCAGTATTTT; cdr3_aa: CASSLEGSGSGDTQYF
d_call: TRBD1; j_call: TRBJ1-2; clone_size: NA; v_call: TRBV9; cdr3_nt: TGTGCCAGCAGCTCGGGACAGGGGATTTATGGCTACACCTTC; cdr3_aa: CASSSGQGIYGYTF
d_call: NA; j_call: TRBJ1-5; clone_size: NA; v_call: TRBV6-1; cdr3_nt: TGTGCCAGCAGTGCGAGCACTAGCAATCAGCCCCAGCATTTT; cdr3_aa: CASSASTSNQPQHF
d_call: NA; j_call: TRBJ1-2; clone_size: NA; v_call: TRBV6-5; cdr3_nt: TGTGCCAGCAAGACCGACAGGTCTCTCTATGGCTACACCTTC; cdr3_aa: CASKTDRSLYGYTF
d_call: TRBD2; j_call: TRBJ2-5; clone_size: NA; v_call: TRBV30; cdr3_nt: TGTGCCTGGGGTAGCGGGGCTCGTAGGGAGACCCAGTACTTC; cdr3_aa: CAWGSGARRETQYF
d_call: TRBD1; j_call: TRBJ1-2; clone_size: NA; v_call: TRBV30; cdr3_nt: TGTGCCTGGGAGAGAAGAGGGGGCTCGGGTGGCTACACCTTC; cdr3_aa: CAWERRGGSGGYTF
d_call: NA; j_call: TRBJ2-1; clone_size: NA; v_call: TRBV29-1; cdr3_nt: TGCAGCGCCCCAAGTCAGTACGATGAGCAGTTCTTC; cdr3_aa: CSAPSQYDEQFF
d_call: TRBD1; j_call: TRBJ1-2; clone_size: NA; v_call: TRBV4-1; cdr3_nt: TGCGCCAGCAGCCCTGGGACAGCAAACTATGGCTACACCTTC; cdr3_aa: CASSPGTANYGYTF
d_call: TRBD1; j_call: TRBJ2-6; clone_size: NA; v_call: TRBV4-2; cdr3_nt: TGTGCCAGCAGACCGACAGGGACTGGGGCCAACGTCCTGACTTTC; cdr3_aa: CASRPTGTGANVLTF
d_call: NA; j_call: TRBJ1-4; clone_size: few; v_call: TRBV30; cdr3_nt: TGTGCCTGGAGTTCGGGGGATGAAAAACTGTTTTTT; cdr3_aa: CAWSSGDEKLFF
d_call: NA; j_call: TRBJ2-5; clone_size: NA; v_call: TRBV5-4; cdr3_nt: TGTGCCAGCAGCCTCGAAGGGGGGGACACCCGAGAGAGCCAGTACTTC; cdr3_aa: CASSLEGGDTRESQYF